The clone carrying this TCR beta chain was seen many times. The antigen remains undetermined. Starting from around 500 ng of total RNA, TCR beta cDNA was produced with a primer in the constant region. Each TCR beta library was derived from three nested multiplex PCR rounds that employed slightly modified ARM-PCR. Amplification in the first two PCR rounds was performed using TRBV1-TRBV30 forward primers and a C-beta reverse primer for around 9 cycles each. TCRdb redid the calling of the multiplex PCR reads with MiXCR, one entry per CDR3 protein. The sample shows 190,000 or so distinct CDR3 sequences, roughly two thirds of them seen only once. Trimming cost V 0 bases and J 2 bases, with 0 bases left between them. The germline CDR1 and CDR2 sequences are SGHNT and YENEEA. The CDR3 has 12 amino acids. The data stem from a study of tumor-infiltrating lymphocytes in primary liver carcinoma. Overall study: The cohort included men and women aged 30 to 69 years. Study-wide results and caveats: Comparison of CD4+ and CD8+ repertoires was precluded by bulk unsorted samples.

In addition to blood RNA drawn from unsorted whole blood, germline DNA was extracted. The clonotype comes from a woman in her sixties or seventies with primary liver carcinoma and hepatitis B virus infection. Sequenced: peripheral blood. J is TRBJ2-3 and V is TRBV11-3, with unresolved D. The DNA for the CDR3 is TGTGCCAGCAGCTTAGACACAGATACGCAGTATTTT. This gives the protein CASSLDTDTQYF.